Presented here are 17 T cell receptor beta chains from one specimen sequenced in a study of T cells in Graves' hyperthyroidism and ophthalmopathy. Amplification targeted TCR beta CDR3 regions from RNA transcripts. The HTBI primer set served for first-round RT-PCR of the TCR CDR3. TCRdb passed the multiplex PCR reads through MiXCR, listing each CDR3 protein once. Here the sample spans hundreds of thousands of distinct CDR3 sequences, about a fifth being singletons. The sequenced material came from blood. The receptors here all came from a man aged 25-40 years with Graves' ophthalmopathy.

CDR3 in DNA: TGTGCCAGCAGGCGGGGGGTTCGGCAGTACTTC. This translates into CASRRGVRQYF. The chain combines TRBV28 with TRBJ2-7, with 8 positions matching TRBD2. Germline CDR1 and CDR2: MDHEN and SYDVKM. The CDR3 length is 11 residues. After removal of 6 bases from V and 9 bases from J, the junction contained 4 bases not matched to a gene. The variable domain in full, with the rest retrieved from reference TRBV28 and TRBJ2-7, is DVKVTQSSRYLVKRTGEKVFLECVQDMDHENMFWYRQDPGLGLRLIYFSYDVKMKEKGDIPEGYSVSREKKERFSLILESASTNQTSMYLCASRRGVRQYFGPGTRLTVT.

This clonotype showed up just a few times. The chain uses TRBV28 and TRBJ2-7, with a tentative D call TRBD2 (6 bases). V lost 4 bases and J 0 bases, leaving 13 bases between the germline ends. This CDR3 is 15 amino acids long. Germline V CDR1 and CDR2: MDHEN, SYDVKM. The CDR3 coding sequence is TGTGCCAGCAGTTCCGCGGGGACCTACTCCTACGAGCAGTACTTC. It translates to CASSSAGTYSYEQYF.

About this clonotype itself: A much larger clone is a single base away; this may be a read error. The chain links TRBV5-1 to TRBJ1-1, with D perhaps TRBD1 (5 bases). This CDR3 is built from 14 residues. Germline V gives CDR1 SGHRS, CDR2 YFSETQ. The CDR3: CAGSLGEGYTEAFF. CDR3 DNA sequence: TGCGCCGGCAGCTTGGGGGAAGGGTACACTGAAGCTTTCTTT.

This clonotype was counted many times. The chain is built from TRBV7-2 and TRBJ2-7, with D maybe TRBD2 (6 bases). CDR1 and CDR2 (germline): SGHTA, FQGNSA. Trimming pared 2 bases from V and 2 bases from J, leaving 10 bases between. The CDR3 length is 14 residues. The CDR3 DNA reads TGTGCCAGCAGCTTATGGGGGGACCCCTACGAGCAGTACTTC. It translates to CASSLWGDPYEQYF.

This chain links TRBV30 with TRBJ1-6, with unresolved D. V lost 4 bases and J lost 7, with 8 bases in between. This CDR3 has 12 amino acids. Germline assignment: CDR1 GTSNPN and CDR2 SVGIG (reference sequence). CDR3 DNA: TGTGCCTGGAATCTGGGGAATTCACCCCTCCACTTT. The encoded protein is CAWNLGNSPLHF.

This clonotype was seen ten or more times. CDR3 sequence: CASSQAEDYGYTF. The CDR3 DNA is TGTGCCAGCAGCCAAGCGGAAGACTATGGCTACACCTTC. The rearrangement uses TRBV3-1 and TRBJ1-2; D unclear. The CDR3 has 13 amino acids. Germline CDR1 and CDR2: LGHDT and YNNKEL (reference sequence). V shed 1 base and J shed 3 bases, with 6 bases lying between them.

This clonotype was detected only a few times. This chain joins TRBV5-1 and TRBJ2-3, with D unresolved. This CDR3 has 14 residues. Germline-derived CDR1 and CDR2 are SGHRS and YFSETQ. V lost 0 bases to trimming and J lost 2 bases, with 7 bases between them. CDR3 protein: CASSLVQFTDTQYF. The CDR3 DNA reads as TGCGCCAGCAGCTTGGTGCAGTTCACAGATACGCAGTATTTT.

The rearrangement links TRBV29-1 to TRBJ2-7; TRBD1 or TRBD2 may be the D gene (5 bases each). The CDR3 spans 13 residues. Between the trimmed V and J ends, which lost 4 bases and 5 bases, there was a span of 15 bases. CDR1 SQVTM and CDR2 ANQGSEA come from the germline V gene. In DNA form, the CDR3 reads TGCAGCGTTGCTGGGACCACGGTGGACGAGCAGTACTTC. Protein product: CSVAGTTVDEQYF.

This clonotype was observed a few times. The chain recombines TRBV5-1 with TRBJ2-7; TRBD1 matches at 10 bases. The CDR3 contains 18 residues. V was clipped by 2 bases and J by 4 bases; unmatched bases: 15. Germline V gene sequence: CDR1 SGHRS, CDR2 YFSETQ. This chain's CDR3 is CASSFGTGAILTIYEQYF. The CDR3 nucleotides are TGCGCCAGCAGCTTCGGGACAGGGGCCATCCTCACCATTTACGAGCAGTACTTC. Full variable domain (missing parts from reference TRBV5-1 and TRBJ2-7): KAGVTQTPRYLIKTRGQQVTLSCSPISGHRSVSWYQQTPGQGLQFLFEYFSETQRNKGNFPGRFSGRQFSNSRSEMNVSTLELGDSALYLCASSFGTGAILTIYEQYFGPGTRLTVT.

This clonotype came up many times. The rearrangement uses TRBV3-1 and TRBJ2-2; D possibly corresponds to TRBD1 (5 bases). Germline CDR1 LGHDT, CDR2 YNNKEL (reference sequence). Trimming took off 1 base at V and 6 bases at J, with 6 bases between the two ends. This CDR3 contains 13 residues. The CDR3: CASSQGTPGELFF. The CDR3 DNA is TGTGCCAGCAGCCAAGGGACACCCGGGGAGCTGTTTTTT.

This clonotype appeared many times. J is TRBJ1-5 and V is TRBV3-1; 7 positions agree with TRBD1. The CDR3 loop spans 13 amino acids. Germline V lookup: CDR1 LGHDT, CDR2 YNNKEL (reference sequence). The V gene end was trimmed by 4 bases and the J gene end by 5 bases; junction bases not matched to a gene: 2. The CDR3 DNA reads TGTGCCAGCAGCCGGGACAGCTATCAGCCCCAGCATTTT. Its translation is CASSRDSYQPQHF.

The genes are TRBV5-5 and TRBJ2-7; 11 bases align to TRBD2. With 4 bases clipped from V and 12 bases from J, the junction kept 12 bases outside the gene matches. The CDR3 sequence is 14 residues long. The V gene's germline CDR1 is SGHKS and CDR2 YYEKEE (reference sequence). In nucleotides, the CDR3 is TGTGCCAGCAGCCCGGGACTAGCGGAGCATAGGCCGTACTTC. The encoded protein is CASSPGLAEHRPYF.

This clonotype was seen a few times. The chain carries TRBV4-1 and TRBJ2-5; 8 bases are a match to TRBD1. The CDR3 length is 14 residues. CDR1 MGHRA and CDR2 YSYEKL come from the germline V gene. V lost 2 bases and J lost 2; bases outside the gene matches: 1. The DNA of the CDR3 is TGCGCCAGCAGCCAAACAGGGGGTCAAGAGACCCAGTACTTC. It encodes CASSQTGGQETQYF.

CDR3 sequence reads: CASSREGDGIYEQYF. The CDR3 DNA sequence: TGTGCCAGCAGCCGAGAGGGGGACGGAATTTACGAGCAGTACTTC. This sequence joins TRBV3-1 and TRBJ2-7; tentatively, D is TRBD1 (6 bases). This CDR3 has 15 amino acids. Germline V lookup: CDR1 LGHDT, CDR2 YNNKEL (reference sequence). Trimming took 4 bases from V and 4 from J, leaving 17 bases between them.

This clonotype was observed at least ten times. The V and J genes are TRBV2 and TRBJ2-7; 11 bases fit TRBD2. After removal of 2 bases from V and 8 bases from J, the junction contained 8 bases not matched to a gene. This CDR3 is 15 amino acids long. Germline loops: CDR1 SNHLY, CDR2 FYNNEI. The chain's CDR3 is CASSELAGLAVQQYF. The CDR3 coding sequence is TGTGCCAGCAGTGAATTGGCGGGACTAGCGGTACAGCAGTACTTC. The full variable domain, in which reference TRBV2 and TRBJ2-7 provide the parts outside the CDR3, is EPEVTQTPSHQVTQMGQEVILRCVPISNHLYFYWYRQILGQKVEFLVSFYNNEISEKSEIFDDQFSVERPDGSNFTLKIRSTKLEDSAMYFCASSELAGLAVQQYFGPGTRLTVT.

This clonotype appeared many times. The DNA of the CDR3 is TGTGCCAGCAGGCCGGAGCATAGCAATCAGCCCCAGCATTTT. Its protein product is CASRPEHSNQPQHF. The chain has TRBV12-3 or TRBV12-4 and TRBJ1-5; D unresolved. The germline V and J ends were trimmed by 6 bases and 0 bases, with 9 bases remaining between them. CDR3 length: 14 residues.

The J gene is TRBJ2-1, the V gene TRBV7-3, with D perhaps matching TRBD1 or TRBD2 (6 bases each). The CDR3 has 17 residues. Germline V gene data show CDR1 as SGHTA and CDR2 as FQGTGA. V was cut by 0 bases and J by 5 bases, with 17 bases left in between. The CDR3 DNA reads as TGTGCCAGCAGCTTAACGGGGTTGGGGGGCGGTAACAATGAGCAGTTCTTC. Its protein product is CASSLTGLGGGNNEQFF.